This TCR beta chain was sequenced in a study of T cell responses to AZD1222 COVID-19 vaccine. Remarks on this clone: Its antigen is not known. Relative to the germline gene, one junction end is altered; a read error may explain this.

The germline V gene encodes CDR1 SNHLY and CDR2 FYNNEI. The CDR3 is 11 amino acids. Data came from immunoSEQ multiplex PCR; TCRdb stores just in-frame clones and leaves some out. The table shows under 150,000 clones, with 85% to 95% occurring only once. Whole-study results and caveats: Of the AZD1222 recipients, only five to seven were seropositive at baseline.

This rearrangement joins TRBV2 to TRBJ2-7, with D tentatively TRBD1 (6 bases). The TCR was taken from an adult in good health. The material sequenced was peripheral blood, taken on day 0 of AZD1222 vaccination. The DNA for the CDR3 is TGTGCCAGCAGTGTTGAGAAGGGGGAGCACTTC. This encodes CASSVEKGEHF.